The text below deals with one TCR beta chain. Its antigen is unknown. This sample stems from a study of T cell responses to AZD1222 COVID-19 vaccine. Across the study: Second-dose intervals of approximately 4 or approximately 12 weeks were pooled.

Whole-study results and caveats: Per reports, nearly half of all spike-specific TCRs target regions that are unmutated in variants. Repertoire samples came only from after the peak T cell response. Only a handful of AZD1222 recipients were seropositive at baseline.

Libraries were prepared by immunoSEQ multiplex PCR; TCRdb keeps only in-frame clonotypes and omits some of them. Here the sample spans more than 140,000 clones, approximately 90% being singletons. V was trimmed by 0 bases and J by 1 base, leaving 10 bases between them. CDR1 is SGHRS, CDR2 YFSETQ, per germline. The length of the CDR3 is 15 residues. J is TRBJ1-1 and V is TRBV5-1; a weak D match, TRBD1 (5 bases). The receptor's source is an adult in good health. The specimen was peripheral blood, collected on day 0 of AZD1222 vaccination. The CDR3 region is CASSLDGARNTEAFF. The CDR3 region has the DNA TGCGCCAGCAGCTTGGATGGGGCGAGGAACACTGAAGCTTTCTTT.